This TCR beta chain originates from a study of blood T cell repertoires in COVID-19. Study in general: T cells, B-cell-depleted T cells, or PBMCs provided the cDNA or gDNA that served as material.

Generated by immunoSEQ multiplex PCR, the TCRdb table keeps only in-frame clones and is missing some. Of some 340,000 clones listed, about 89% are singletons. CDR3 length equals 14 residues. With 11 bases removed from V and 3 bases from J, the gap between germline ends came to 19 bases. In germline, CDR1 is MDHEN, CDR2 SYDVKM. Sequenced input: PBMCs or T cells enriched from blood (not recorded which). J is TRBJ1-2 and V is TRBV28; a possible D gene is TRBD1 (5 bases). The receptor was isolated from a woman in her twenties or thirties who had recovered from COVID-19. The chain's CDR3 is CAVGGGTVDYGYTF. The CDR3 coding sequence is TGTGCCGTTGGGGGGGGTACAGTCGACTATGGCTACACCTTC.